Listed below are T cell receptor beta chains from one sample, sequenced in a study of T cells in Graves' hyperthyroidism and ophthalmopathy. A single record per CDR3 protein comes from TCRdb applying MiXCR to the multiplex PCR reads. This sample has about 300,000 distinct CDR3 sequences; approximately 18% occur once, and the top ten carry 35% to 40%. The specimen sequenced was blood. The receptors come from a man aged 50 to 59 with Graves' ophthalmopathy. Both conserved end residues are part of each CDR3. D genes are given only for firm matches. Not all rows give a size; the values are once, few, many and, for expanded clones, a class.

size: many
V: TRBV28
J: TRBJ2-1
D: TRBD1
DNA: TGTGCCAGCAGTTTACAGGGGGCGCGGTTCTTC
CDR3: CASSLQGARFF

size: few
V: TRBV20-1
J: TRBJ2-5
D: TRBD2
DNA: TGCAGTGCGCAACTAGCGGGAACAGAGACCCAGTACTTC
CDR3: CSAQLAGTETQYF

size: .
V: TRBV9
J: TRBJ1-6
D: .
DNA: TGTGCCAGCAGCGTATCAGCTAATAATTCACCCCTCCACTTT
CDR3: CASSVSANNSPLHF

size: few
V: TRBV24-1
J: TRBJ2-1
D: .
DNA: TGTGCCACCGGGTTGGGCCAGGAGTTTAACAATGAGCAGTTCTTC
CDR3: CATGLGQEFNNEQFF

size: .
V: TRBV12-3/TRBV12-4
J: TRBJ2-7
D: TRBD1
DNA: TGTGCCAGCAGCCCTCGGGGCAGGGGGTCCTACGAGCAGTACTTC
CDR3: CASSPRGRGSYEQYF

size: .
V: TRBV18
J: TRBJ2-1
D: .
DNA: TGTGCCAGCTCACCACTGGGAGCGGGCCGTCATAGCTCCTACAATGAGCAGTTCTTC
CDR3: CASSPLGAGRHSSYNEQFF

size: many
V: TRBV20-1
J: TRBJ2-1
D: .
DNA: TGCAGTGCTCCTCAGGGCTACGGGACCTACAATGAGCAGTTCTTC
CDR3: CSAPQGYGTYNEQFF

size: few
V: TRBV5-1
J: TRBJ2-5
D: .
DNA: TGCGCCAGCAGCTTGGAGGGGAATCAAGAGACCCAGTACTTC
CDR3: CASSLEGNQETQYF

size: .
V: TRBV9
J: TRBJ2-7
D: .
DNA: TGTGCCAGCAGCCCGTGGGATCTCACAGACTACGAGCAGTACTTC
CDR3: CASSPWDLTDYEQYF

size: many
V: TRBV2
J: TRBJ2-5
D: .
DNA: TGTGCCAGCAGTACAACAGGGGCGGGGGAGACCCAGTACTTC
CDR3: CASSTTGAGETQYF

size: few
V: TRBV5-1
J: TRBJ1-1
D: .
DNA: TGCGCCAGCAGCTTAGGCCCGAGCACTGAAGCTTTCTTT
CDR3: CASSLGPSTEAFF

size: .
V: TRBV18
J: TRBJ2-1
D: TRBD2
DNA: TGTGCCAGCTCCGACGGGACTAGCGGTAAGGATGAGCAGTTCTTC
CDR3: CASSDGTSGKDEQFF

size: many
V: TRBV14
J: TRBJ2-7
D: .
DNA: TGTGCCAGCAGCCAAGTCGCGACAGACGACGAGCAGTACTTC
CDR3: CASSQVATDDEQYF

size: .
V: TRBV20-1
J: TRBJ2-4
D: .
DNA: TGCAGTGCTAGTCAGGAGGGTCTAGCCAAAAACATTCAGTACTTC
CDR3: CSASQEGLAKNIQYF

size: many
V: TRBV7-2
J: TRBJ2-5
D: TRBD2
DNA: TGTGCCAGCAGCCATCGGGGGGGCCCGTCTTTCCAAGAGACCCAGTACTTC
CDR3: CASSHRGGPSFQETQYF

size: few
V: TRBV28
J: TRBJ1-5
D: .
DNA: TGTGCCAGCAGCCGGGACATCGATCAGCCCCAGCATTTT
CDR3: CASSRDIDQPQHF

size: many
V: TRBV28
J: TRBJ1-1
D: TRBD1
DNA: TGTGCCAGCAGTTTATACCCGGGACAGGGGGGATCAGGAGCTTTCTTT
CDR3: CASSLYPGQGGSGAFF

size: many
V: TRBV11-2
J: TRBJ2-7
D: .
DNA: TGTGCCAGCAGCTTTACCGGGACACCCTCCTACGAGCAGTACTTC
CDR3: CASSFTGTPSYEQYF